This section outlines one T cell receptor beta chain sequence together with its context. The antigen is undetermined. This sample is part of a study of cytomegalovirus exposure and HLA in healthy donors. Study results and caveats: Cytomegalovirus-associated status was assigned to about 150 TCR beta chains.

The PCR used 60 Vbeta and 13 Jbeta primers. Repertoires were generated with immunoSEQ multiplex PCR, while TCRdb's copy carries only in-frame clones and drops some. This table holds around 65,000 clones. Sequencing used PBMCs. This TCR came from a boy aged 10-17 years in good health and CMV-seronegative.

The CDR3, as DNA: TGCGCCAGCAGCTTTGGGGGCGAGAACGAGCAGTACTTC. It specifies CASSFGGENEQYF. V and J are TRBV5-1 and TRBJ2-7; D may be TRBD1 (6 bases). The CDR3 extends over 13 amino acids. Trimming removed 2 bases from V and 5 bases from J, with 11 bases in between. CDR1 and CDR2 (germline): SGHRS, YFSETQ.